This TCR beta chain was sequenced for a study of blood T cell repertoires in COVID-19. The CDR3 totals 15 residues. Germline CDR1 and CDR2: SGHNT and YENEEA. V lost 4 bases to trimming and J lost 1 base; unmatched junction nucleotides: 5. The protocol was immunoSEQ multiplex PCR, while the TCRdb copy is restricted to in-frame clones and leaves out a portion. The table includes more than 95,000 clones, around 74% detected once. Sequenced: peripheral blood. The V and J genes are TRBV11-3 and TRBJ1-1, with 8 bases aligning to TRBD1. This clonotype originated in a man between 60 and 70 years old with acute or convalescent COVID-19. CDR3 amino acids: CASSSDRAGNTEAFF. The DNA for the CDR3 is TGTGCCAGCAGCTCGGACAGGGCCGGGAACACTGAAGCTTTCTTT.